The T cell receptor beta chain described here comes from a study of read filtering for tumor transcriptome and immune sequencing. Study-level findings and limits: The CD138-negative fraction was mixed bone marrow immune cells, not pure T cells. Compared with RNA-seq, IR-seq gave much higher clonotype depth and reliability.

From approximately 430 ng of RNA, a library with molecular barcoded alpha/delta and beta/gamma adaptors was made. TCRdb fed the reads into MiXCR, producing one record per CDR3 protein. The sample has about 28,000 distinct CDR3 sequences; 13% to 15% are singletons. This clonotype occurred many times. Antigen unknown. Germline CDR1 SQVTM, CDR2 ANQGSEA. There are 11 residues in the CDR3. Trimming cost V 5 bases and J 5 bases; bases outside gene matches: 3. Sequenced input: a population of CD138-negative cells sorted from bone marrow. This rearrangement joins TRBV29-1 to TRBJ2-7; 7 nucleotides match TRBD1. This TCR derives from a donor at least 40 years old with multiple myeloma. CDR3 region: CSVTTGDEQYF. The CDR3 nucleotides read TGCAGCGTTACCACAGGGGACGAGCAGTACTTC.